The T cell receptor beta chain described here comes from a study of Graves' ophthalmopathy and Graves' hyperthyroidism. Background on the study: Being free of ophthalmopathy for 18 months of follow-up defined stable hyperthyroidism. Study findings and constraints: Blood shared most expanded thyroid clonotypes above 0.001 frequency.

As the template, RNA transcripts were used to amplify TCR beta CDR3 regions. The library came from an HTBI-primed first-round RT-PCR and a second-round multiplex PCR. In TCRdb, the multiplex PCR reads were re-called with MiXCR into one record per CDR3 protein. The data show around 1,000,000 distinct CDR3 sequences, around a third seen once. This clonotype was picked up a small number of times. The target antigen is unknown. Between the trimmed V and J ends, which lost 4 bases and 2 bases, there was a span of 17 bases. Germline-derived CDR1 and CDR2 are SNHLY and FYNNEI. This CDR3 is 17 amino acids long.

The V and J genes are TRBV2 and TRBJ2-2; D unresolved. The TCR was taken from an adult man with Graves' hyperthyroidism. The sample consisted of peripheral blood or thyroid tissue (not recorded which). The CDR3 region has the DNA TGTGCCAGCAGTGTAGGGTGGGGAACAGTAAACACCGGGGAGCTGTTTTTT. This codes for CASSVGWGTVNTGELFF.